This T cell receptor (beta chain) was obtained from a study of PD-L1 blockade in urothelial cancer (dated by TCRdb to about 2017). Concerning the study at large: All patients started therapy around 2014 and received atezolizumab 1,200 mg intravenously every 3 weeks. Eight to ten patients achieved durable clinical benefit and about 22 did not. In the same patients who had TCR sequencing, pretreatment tumors also underwent whole exome sequencing and RNA sequencing. Pretreatment tumor samples, along with matched peripheral blood serially collected before and after atezolizumab treatment, were subjected to TCR sequencing. Some 30 patients had pretreatment blood TCR-seq, around 24 had at least one posttreatment blood collection, and around 24 had tumor TCR-seq. Progression-free survival longer than 6 months counted as durable clinical benefit, and TCR features were additionally tested against both progression-free and overall survival. Patients had an ECOG performance status of 0 or 1 and had received between 0 and 3 prior chemotherapy regimens. The study was an exploratory multi-omic analysis of somatic, immune and clinical correlates of response to PD-L1 blockade with atezolizumab in urothelial cancer. About 90% of the roughly 29 patients were males with bladder-origin urothelial cancer, and about 65% of the roughly 30 reported a prior smoking history. A median of about 140,000 T cells and fewer than 85,000 unique TCRs was obtained from blood samples, and a median clonality of about 0.08 was observed. Blood samples were analyzed 3 weeks after the start of treatment (second dose) and 6 weeks after the start of treatment.

Synthetic TCR analog templates were spiked into each PCR so that absolute template abundance could be estimated from read counts. Using the immunoSEQ assay, TCRbeta CDR3 regions were amplified from genomic DNA with bias-controlled V and J gene primers. Sequencing of rearranged TCRbeta segments was performed at approximately 20X coverage. The original pipeline was this. Clustering was used to correct sequencing errors, and CDR3s were annotated against IMGT to assign V, D and J genes. Downstream analyses used only productive TCRbeta rearrangements, leaving out any out-of-frame or stop-codon sequences. Clonality was calculated as one minus the Shannon entropy normalized by the log of the number of unique productive sequences. Clones differing between time points or between blood and tumor were identified by Fisher's exact test with Benjamini-Hochberg correction at adjusted p below 0.01. The immuneACCESS repertoire file appears here via TCRdb, limited to in-frame rearrangements. These files lack a portion of the clones; in checked studies, under half of the deficit traces to unresolved V genes, and the cause of the others is not known. V and J calls and clone size are as listed in that table; D and trimming were resolved from the DNA. The sample table contains tens of thousands of clones; only one count was recorded for under 95% of them. 5.5% to 8% of the sample is taken by the ten largest.

Including the terminal cysteine and phenylalanine, the CDR3 comprises 12 residues. The CDR3 DNA has 36 bases and is translated from base 1. V ends up 7 bases short and J 3 bases short, with an unmatched junction base count of 3. Sequences SNHLY (CDR1) and FYNNEI (CDR2) are obtained from the germline V gene. For this clone: Its cognate antigen has yet to be identified. Base-call qualities are not available, and no considerably larger clone is one nucleotide away.

The sample's time point label, in plain terms: peripheral blood 6 weeks after treatment start. A cohort of 25 to 30 patients with locally advanced or metastatic urothelial carcinoma, treated at Memorial Sloan Kettering on a trial protocol, was included. Peripheral blood mononuclear cells were collected pretreatment and during treatment, with between 1 and 8 total time points obtained per patient. The Qiagen DNeasy Blood extraction kit was used to purify genomic DNA from total PBMCs and tumor samples. PBMCs were collected pretreatment and during treatment, and were isolated and stored as previously described. What the work shows at the level of the full study, not this receptor alone: A pretreatment peripheral blood TCR clonality below the median was linked to improved progression-free and overall survival. Small sample size (n ≈ 29) and many exploratory analyses mean the results are intended to be hypothesis-generating. Greater expansion of tumor-associated TCR clones in peripheral blood 3 weeks after the start of treatment was observed in patients with durable benefit (n ≈ 24, p = 0.022).

The specimen was PBMCs, collected around atezolizumab (anti-PD-L1) treatment. The chain employs TRBV2 and TRBJ2-7; 7 bases in the junction line up with TRBD2. The TCR originated in a man in his sixties or seventies with urothelial cancer. The CDR3 loop reads CASTWGGYEQYF. The nucleotides are TGTGCCAGCACATGGGGGGGCTACGAGCAGTACTTC. With all but the CDR3 taken from the reference TRBV2 and TRBJ2-7 genes, the full variable domain is: EPEVTQTPSHQVTQMGQEVILRCVPISNHLYFYWYRQILGQKVEFLVSFYNNEISEKSEIFDDQFSVERPDGSNFTLKIRSTKLEDSAMYFCASTWGGYEQYFGPGTRLTVT.